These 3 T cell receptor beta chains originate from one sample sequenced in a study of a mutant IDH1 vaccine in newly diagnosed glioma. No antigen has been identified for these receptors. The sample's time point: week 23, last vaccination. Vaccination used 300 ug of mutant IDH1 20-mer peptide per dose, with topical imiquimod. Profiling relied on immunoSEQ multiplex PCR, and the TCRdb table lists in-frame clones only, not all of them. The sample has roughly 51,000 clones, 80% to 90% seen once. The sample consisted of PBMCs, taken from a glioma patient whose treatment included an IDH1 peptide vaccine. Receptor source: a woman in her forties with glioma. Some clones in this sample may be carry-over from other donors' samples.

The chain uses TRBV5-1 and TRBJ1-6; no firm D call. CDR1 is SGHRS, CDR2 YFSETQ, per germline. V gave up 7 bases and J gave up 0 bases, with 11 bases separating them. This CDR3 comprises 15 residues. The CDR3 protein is CASRGESSYNSPLHF. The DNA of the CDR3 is TGCGCCAGCCGTGGGGAGAGCTCCTATAATTCACCCCTCCACTTT.

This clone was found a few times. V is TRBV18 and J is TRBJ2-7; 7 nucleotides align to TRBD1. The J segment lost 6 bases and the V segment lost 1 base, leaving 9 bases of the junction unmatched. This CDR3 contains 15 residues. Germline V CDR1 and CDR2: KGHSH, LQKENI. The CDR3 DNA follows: TGTGCCAGCTCACCACTTCTTAAGACAGGGCTCGAGCAGTACTTC. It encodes CASSPLLKTGLEQYF.

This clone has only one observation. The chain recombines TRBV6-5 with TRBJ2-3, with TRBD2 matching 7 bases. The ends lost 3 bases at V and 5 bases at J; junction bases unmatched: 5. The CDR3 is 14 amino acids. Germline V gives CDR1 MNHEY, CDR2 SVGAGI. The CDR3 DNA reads TGTGCCAGCAGTTATCGGGGGGTTTTAGATACGCAGTATTTT. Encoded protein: CASSYRGVLDTQYF.